This TCR beta chain was identified during a study of blood T cell repertoires in COVID-19. Across the study: Donors in the United States, Italy and Spain gave samples during acute or convalescent COVID-19. T cells, B-cell-depleted T cells, or PBMCs provided the cDNA or gDNA that served as material.

This clone was counted a single time. Authors' processing steps: From reference gene primer amplification, estimates of nucleated cell counts were derived. Repertoires were generated with immunoSEQ multiplex PCR, while TCRdb's copy carries only in-frame clones and drops some. V and J calls and clone size are those listed in that table; D and trimming were worked out from the DNA. The sample contains about 87,000 clones, 70% to 85% of which appear only once. Germline lookup yields CDR1 SGHRS and CDR2 YFSETQ. The V and J ends lost 3 bases and 5 bases, in that order; junction bases with no gene match: 6. The CDR3 consists of 15 residues. Seattle patient enrollment occurred during active infection, with longitudinal follow-up thereafter.

This chain links TRBV5-1 with TRBJ2-3, with TRBD1 identical over 10 bases. Sequenced material: peripheral blood. The clonotype originates from a woman aged 80 or over with COVID-19, enrolled during active disease. The DNA for the CDR3 is TGCGCCAGCAGCTCGACGACAGGGGGCGTAGATACGCAGTATTTT. Translated: CASSSTTGGVDTQYF.